The sequence of this T cell receptor (beta chain) was determined in a study of CD8 T cells in ankylosing spondylitis. Findings of the study overall: Reports say disease-linked clones showed up significantly more in matched ankylosing spondylitis synovial fluid. There were earlier reports of some motif variants in reactive arthritis synovial fluid and blood. Within peripheral blood, clones linked to disease were CD8+ and relatively rare.

This CDR3 is 14 amino acids long. V gave up 7 bases and J gave up 5 bases, with 14 bases separating them. Germline CDR1 and CDR2: SGHTA and FQGTGA. One entry per CDR3 protein results from TCRdb running MiXCR on the 5' RACE reads. In the table there are about 220,000 distinct CDR3 sequences, 10% of which are singletons. Regarding this clonotype: No antigen is known for it.

The receptor was isolated from a male donor with ankylosing spondylitis or in good health (not recorded which). The sequenced sample was blood, either unsorted or a sorted T cell fraction (not recorded which). This chain joins TRBV7-3 and TRBJ2-2; TRBD2 is a possible D gene (5 bases). CDR3 region: CASTPLPGTGELFF. CDR3 nucleotide sequence: TGTGCCAGCACCCCTCTTCCGGGGACCGGGGAGCTGTTTTTT.